This T cell receptor (beta chain) was recovered during a study of blood T cell repertoires in COVID-19. V gave up 2 bases and J gave up 5 bases, with 11 bases separating them. The germline CDR1 and CDR2 sequences are SGHDT and YYEEEE. This CDR3 is built from 14 residues. Generated by immunoSEQ multiplex PCR, the TCRdb table keeps only in-frame clones and is missing some. Altogether more than 25,000 clones are present, roughly 90% being singletons, with the ten largest covering around 8.4%. The sequencing input was peripheral blood. The clonotype comes from a man between 65 and 85 years old with active or convalescent COVID-19. This rearrangement joins TRBV5-6 to TRBJ2-4, with D maybe TRBD1 (6 bases). The CDR3 spells CASSLRGFQNIQYF. The CDR3 bases are TGTGCCAGCAGCTTAAGGGGGTTTCAAAACATTCAGTACTTC.